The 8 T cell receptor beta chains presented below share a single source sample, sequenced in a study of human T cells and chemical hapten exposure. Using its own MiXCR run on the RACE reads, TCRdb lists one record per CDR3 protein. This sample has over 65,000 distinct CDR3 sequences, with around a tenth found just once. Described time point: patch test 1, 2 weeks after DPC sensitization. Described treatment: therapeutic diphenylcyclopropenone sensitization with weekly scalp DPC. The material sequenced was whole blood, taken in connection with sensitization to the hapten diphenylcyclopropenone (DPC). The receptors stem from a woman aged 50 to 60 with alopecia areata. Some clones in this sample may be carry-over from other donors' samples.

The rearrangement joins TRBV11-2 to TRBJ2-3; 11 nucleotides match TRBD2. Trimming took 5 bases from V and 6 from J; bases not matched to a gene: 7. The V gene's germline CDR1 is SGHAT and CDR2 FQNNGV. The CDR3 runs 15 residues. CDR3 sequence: CASSPALAGGDTQYF. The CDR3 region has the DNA TGTGCCAGCAGCCCCGCCTTAGCGGGAGGGGATACGCAGTATTTT. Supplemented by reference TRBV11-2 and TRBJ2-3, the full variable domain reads EAGVAQSPRYKIIEKRQSVAFWCNPISGHATLYWYQQILGQGPKLLIQFQNNGVVDDSQLPKDRFSAERLKGVDSTLKIQPAKLEDSAVYLCASSPALAGGDTQYFGPGTRLTVL.

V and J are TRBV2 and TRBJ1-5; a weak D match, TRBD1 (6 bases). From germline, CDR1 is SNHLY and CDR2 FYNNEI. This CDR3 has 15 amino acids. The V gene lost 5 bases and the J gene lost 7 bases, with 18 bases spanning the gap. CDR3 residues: CASSPGQGSRQPQHF. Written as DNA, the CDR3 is TGTGCCAGCAGTCCGGGGCAGGGGAGTAGGCAGCCCCAGCATTTT.

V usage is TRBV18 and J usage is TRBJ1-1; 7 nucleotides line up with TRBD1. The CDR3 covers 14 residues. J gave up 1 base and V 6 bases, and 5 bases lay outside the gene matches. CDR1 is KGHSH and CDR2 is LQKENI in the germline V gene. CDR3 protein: CASSPGTANTEAFF. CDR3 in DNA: TGTGCCAGCTCCCCTGGGACAGCGAACACTGAAGCTTTCTTT.

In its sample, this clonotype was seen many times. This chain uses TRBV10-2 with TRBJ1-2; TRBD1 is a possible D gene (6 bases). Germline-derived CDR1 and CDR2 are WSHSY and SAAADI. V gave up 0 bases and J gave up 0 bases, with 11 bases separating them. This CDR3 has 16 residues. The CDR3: CASSESGQPANYGYTF. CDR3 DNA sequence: TGCGCCAGCAGTGAGTCCGGACAGCCAGCTAACTATGGCTACACCTTC.

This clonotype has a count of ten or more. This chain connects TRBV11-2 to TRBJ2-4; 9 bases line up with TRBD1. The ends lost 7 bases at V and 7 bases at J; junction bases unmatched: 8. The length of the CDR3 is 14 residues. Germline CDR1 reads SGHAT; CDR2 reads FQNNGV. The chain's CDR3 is CASTKPGTGNIQYF. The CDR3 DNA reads TGTGCCAGCACCAAACCTGGGACAGGGAACATTCAGTACTTC.

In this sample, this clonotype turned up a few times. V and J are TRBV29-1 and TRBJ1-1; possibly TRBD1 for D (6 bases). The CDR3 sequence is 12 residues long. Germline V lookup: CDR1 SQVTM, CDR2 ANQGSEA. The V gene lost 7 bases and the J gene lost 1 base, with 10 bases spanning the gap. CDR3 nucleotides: TGCAGCGGGGGACACCCGAACACTGAAGCTTTCTTT. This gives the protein CSGGHPNTEAFF. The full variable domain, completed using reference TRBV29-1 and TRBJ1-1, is SAVISQKPSRDICQRGTSLTIQCQVDSQVTMMFWYRQQPGQSLTLIATANQGSEATYESGFVIDKFPISRPNLTFSTLTVSNMSPEDSSIYLCSGGHPNTEAFFGQGTRLTVV.

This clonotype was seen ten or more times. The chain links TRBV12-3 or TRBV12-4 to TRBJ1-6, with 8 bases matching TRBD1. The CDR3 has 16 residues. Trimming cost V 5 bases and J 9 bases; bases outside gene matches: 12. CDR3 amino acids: CASSLYRGQEVSPLHF. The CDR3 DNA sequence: TGTGCCAGCAGTCTATATAGGGGACAGGAGGTTTCACCCCTCCACTTT.

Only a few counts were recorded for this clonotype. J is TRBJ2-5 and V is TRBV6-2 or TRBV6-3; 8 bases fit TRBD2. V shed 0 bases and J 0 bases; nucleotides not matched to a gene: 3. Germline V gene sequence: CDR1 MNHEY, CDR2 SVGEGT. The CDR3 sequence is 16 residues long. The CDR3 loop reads CASSYSLAANQETQYF. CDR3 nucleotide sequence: TGTGCCAGCAGTTACTCACTAGCGGCCAACCAAGAGACCCAGTACTTC.